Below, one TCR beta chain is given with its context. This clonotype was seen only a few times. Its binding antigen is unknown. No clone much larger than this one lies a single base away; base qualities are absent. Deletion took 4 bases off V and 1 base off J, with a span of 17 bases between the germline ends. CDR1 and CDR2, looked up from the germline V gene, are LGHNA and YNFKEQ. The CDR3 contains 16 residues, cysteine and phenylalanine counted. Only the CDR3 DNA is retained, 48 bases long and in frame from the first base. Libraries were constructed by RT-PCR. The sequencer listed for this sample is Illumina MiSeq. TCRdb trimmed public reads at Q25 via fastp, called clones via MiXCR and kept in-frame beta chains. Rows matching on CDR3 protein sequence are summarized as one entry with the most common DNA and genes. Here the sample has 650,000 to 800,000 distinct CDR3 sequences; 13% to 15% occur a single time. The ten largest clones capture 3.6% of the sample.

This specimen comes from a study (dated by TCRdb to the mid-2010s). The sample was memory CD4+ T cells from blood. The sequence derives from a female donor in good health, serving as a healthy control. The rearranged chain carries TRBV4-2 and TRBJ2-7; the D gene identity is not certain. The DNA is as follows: TGTGCCAGCAGCCCCGATCGGACCCACAATTCCTACGAGCAGTACTTC. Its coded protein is CASSPDRTHNSYEQYF.